A single sample is the source of the 15 T cell receptor beta chains below, sequenced in a study of blood T cell repertoires in COVID-19. Sequencing was performed with immunoSEQ multiplex PCR; in TCRdb, only in-frame clones are kept and a portion is missing. The data contain some 310,000 clones, 85% to 90% of them seen just once; the ten biggest clones take up around 0.97%. The sequenced sample was peripheral blood. The receptor set was obtained from a woman aged 40 to 50 with COVID-19, enrolled during active disease.

The chain uses TRBV7-2 and TRBJ1-3; no reliable D call. V lost 2 bases and J lost 5, with 7 bases in between. This CDR3 has 13 residues. The germline CDR1 and CDR2 sequences are SGHTA and FQGNSA. CDR3 loop: CASSLNFRNTIYF. CDR3 DNA: TGTGCCAGCAGCTTAAATTTCAGAAACACCATATATTTT.

The chain joins TRBV28 to TRBJ1-2; 9 nucleotides agree with TRBD1. There are 13 residues in the CDR3. J lost 7 bases, V lost 6 bases, and 6 bases had no gene match. Germline-derived CDR1 and CDR2 are MDHEN and SYDVKM. The DNA for the CDR3 is TGTGCCAGCAGACAGGGGGCTTTGGGTGGCTACACCTTC. It is translated as CASRQGALGGYTF.

CDR3 loop: CASSYLTGFYGYTF. CDR3 DNA sequence: TGTGCCAGCAGTTACTTGACAGGGTTCTATGGCTACACCTTC. V and J are TRBV6-2 or TRBV6-3 and TRBJ1-2; the match to TRBD1 covers 7 bases. Germline CDR1 MNHEY, CDR2 SVGEGT. The length of the CDR3 is 14 residues. Germline trimming cut 1 base from V and 4 bases from J; bases unmatched to any gene: 3.

The V gene is TRBV11-2, the J gene TRBJ1-3; tentative D call: TRBD1 (5 bases). The germline CDR1 and CDR2 sequences are SGHAT and FQNNGV. The CDR3 contains 15 residues. Trimming left V 4 bases short and J 4 bases short, with 14 bases between. CDR3 in amino acids: CASSSIREAGNTIYF. CDR3 DNA sequence: TGTGCCAGCAGCTCTATCAGGGAGGCGGGAAACACCATATATTTT.

The chain recombines TRBV25-1 with TRBJ1-5; D remains unclear. V lost 8 bases and J 5 bases, leaving 7 bases between the germline ends. Germline V gene sequence: CDR1 MGHDK, CDR2 SYGVNS. The CDR3 has 11 residues. DNA of the CDR3: TGTGCCAGCGGCGGGGATCAGCCCCAGCATTTT. Its translation: CASGGDQPQHF.

The gene calls are TRBV7-9 and TRBJ1-5; 10 bases align to TRBD1. Germline assignment: CDR1 SEHNR and CDR2 FQNEAQ (reference sequence). V shed 3 bases and J 0 bases; nucleotides not matched to a gene: 8. CDR3 size: 18 residues. The CDR3 is CASSLGTGAEYSNQPQHF. The CDR3 coding sequence is TGTGCCAGCAGCTTGGGGACAGGGGCCGAATATAGCAATCAGCCCCAGCATTTT.

V usage is TRBV7-6 and J usage is TRBJ2-1, with TRBD2 identical over 7 bases. Losses at the gene ends were 1 base for V and 0 bases for J; bases not matched to a gene: 6. This CDR3 has 17 residues. The V gene's germline CDR1 is SGHVS and CDR2 FNYEAQ. The CDR3 region has the DNA TGTGCCAGCAGCTTAGACTTAGCGGGTAGCTCCTACAATGAGCAGTTCTTC. This codes for CASSLDLAGSSYNEQFF.

The J gene is TRBJ2-1, the V gene TRBV18, with 8 bases fitting TRBD1. Losses at the gene ends were 5 bases for V and 8 bases for J; bases not matched to a gene: 14. The CDR3 runs to 16 residues. Germline-derived CDR1 and CDR2 are KGHSH and LQKENI. The CDR3 reads CASSIPDRGFGDEQFF. CDR3 sequence (DNA): TGTGCCAGCTCAATACCCGACAGGGGCTTTGGGGATGAGCAGTTCTTC.

DNA for the CDR3: TGTGCCAGCTCACAGGGCAGGGCCTACAATCAGCCCCAGCATTTT. Its protein is CASSQGRAYNQPQHF. The gene calls are TRBV18 and TRBJ1-5, with D possibly being TRBD1 (5 bases). Germline-derived CDR1 and CDR2 are KGHSH and LQKENI. Trimming took off 4 bases at V and 3 bases at J, with 13 bases between the two ends. This CDR3 region has 15 residues.

V is TRBV19 and J is TRBJ1-1; tentative D call: TRBD1 (5 bases). Germline CDR1 LNHDA, CDR2 SQIVND (reference sequence). The germline V and J ends were trimmed by 5 bases and 1 base, with 14 bases remaining between them. CDR3 length: 15 amino acids. The CDR3, as DNA: TGTGCCAGTAGTTCCCCAAGGGGCCGGAACACTGAAGCTTTCTTT. Residues: CASSSPRGRNTEAFF.

In the case of this clone: A junction boundary mismatches the germline segment, possibly from a read error. The chain has TRBV4-3 and TRBJ1-1; D is unresolved. Germline V gene data show CDR1 as LGHNA and CDR2 as YSLEER. This CDR3 spans 17 amino acids. The CDR3 sequence: CASSQDIGRTGNPEAFF. The DNA of the CDR3 is TGCGCCAGCAGCCAAGATATTGGACGGACCGGGAACCCTGAAGCTTTCTTT.

CDR3 coding DNA: TGTGCCAGCAGTCGTCGACAGGGGACGTTAAACTATGGCTACACCTTC. Protein product: CASSRRQGTLNYGYTF. The chain uses TRBV28 and TRBJ1-2, with 8 bases that match TRBD1. Germline V gene lookup returns CDR1 MDHEN and CDR2 SYDVKM. Trimming removed 5 bases from V and 2 bases from J; junction bases left unmatched: 10. The CDR3 has 16 amino acids.

This clone was seen just once. V and J are TRBV27 and TRBJ1-2; D is unclear. V gave up 10 bases and J gave up 0 bases, with 15 bases separating them. CDR3 length equals 14 residues. The germline gives CDR1 MNHEY, CDR2 SMNVEV (reference sequence). The CDR3 sequence is CATTFLPPNYGYTF. DNA of the CDR3: TGTGCCACCACTTTCCTCCCCCCTAACTATGGCTACACCTTC.

The chain employs TRBV18 and TRBJ1-3; tentative D call: TRBD1 (6 bases). Trimming pared 0 bases from V and 0 bases from J, leaving 12 bases between. CDR3 length equals 17 residues. Germline lookup yields CDR1 KGHSH and CDR2 LQKENI. CDR3 bases: TGTGCCAGCTCACCACCGGGGGCCCGCAACTCTGGAAACACCATATATTTT. Translation gives CASSPPGARNSGNTIYF.

This clone was found once. The genes are TRBV6-5 and TRBJ1-1; D uncertain. This CDR3 is built from 13 residues. CDR1 is MNHEY, CDR2 SVGAGI, per germline. V was pared by 5 bases and J by 0 bases, with 7 bases between. The CDR3 bases are TGTGCCAGCAGTCCCTCTGTGAACACTGAAGCTTTCTTT. This encodes CASSPSVNTEAFF.